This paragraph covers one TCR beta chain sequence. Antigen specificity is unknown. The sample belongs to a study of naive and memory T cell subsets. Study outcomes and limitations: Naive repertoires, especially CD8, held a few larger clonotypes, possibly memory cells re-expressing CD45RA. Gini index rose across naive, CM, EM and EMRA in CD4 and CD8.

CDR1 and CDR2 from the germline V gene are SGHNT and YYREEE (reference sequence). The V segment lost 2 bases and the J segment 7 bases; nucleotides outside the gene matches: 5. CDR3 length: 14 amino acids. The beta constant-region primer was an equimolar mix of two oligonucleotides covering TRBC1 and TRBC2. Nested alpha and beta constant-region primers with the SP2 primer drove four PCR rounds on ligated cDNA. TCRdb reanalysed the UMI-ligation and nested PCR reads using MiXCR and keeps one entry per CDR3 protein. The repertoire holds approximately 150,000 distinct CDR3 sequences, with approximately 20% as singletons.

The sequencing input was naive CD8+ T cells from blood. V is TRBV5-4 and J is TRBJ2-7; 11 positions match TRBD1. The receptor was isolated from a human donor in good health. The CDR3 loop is CASSFRTGGEEQYF. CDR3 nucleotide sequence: TGTGCCAGCAGCTTTCGGACAGGGGGCGAGGAGCAGTACTTC.